This TCR beta chain was captured in a study of blood T cell repertoires in COVID-19. Study at large: The cDNA or gDNA used as material had been derived from T cells, B-cell-depleted T cells, or PBMCs.

Measured with immunoSEQ multiplex PCR; TCRdb has only the in-frame clones, and not every one. The repertoire has around 260,000 clones, 80% to 90% of them found once; the top ten carry 8% to 10%. Germline CDR1 SGHTA, CDR2 FQGNSA. V was shortened by 6 bases and J by 0 bases, with 11 bases between the two germline ends. The CDR3 extends over 14 amino acids. The chain recombines TRBV7-2 with TRBJ1-2; perhaps TRBD1 as D (6 bases). The sequenced sample consisted of peripheral blood. The sequence derives from a woman in her forties or fifties who had recovered from COVID-19. The CDR3 protein is CASSSKGANYGYTF. CDR3 nucleotide sequence: TGTGCCAGCAGTAGTAAGGGGGCTAACTATGGCTACACCTTC.